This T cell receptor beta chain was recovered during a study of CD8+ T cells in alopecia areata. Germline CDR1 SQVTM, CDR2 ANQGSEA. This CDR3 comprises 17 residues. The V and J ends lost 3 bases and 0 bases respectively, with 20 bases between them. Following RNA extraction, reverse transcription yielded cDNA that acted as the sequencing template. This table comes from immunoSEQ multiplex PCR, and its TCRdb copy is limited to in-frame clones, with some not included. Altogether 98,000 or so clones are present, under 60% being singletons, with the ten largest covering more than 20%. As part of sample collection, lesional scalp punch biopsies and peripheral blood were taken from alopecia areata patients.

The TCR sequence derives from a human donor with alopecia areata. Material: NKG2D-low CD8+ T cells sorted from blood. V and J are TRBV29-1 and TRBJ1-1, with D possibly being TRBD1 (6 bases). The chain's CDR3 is CSVEGRGSGTVNTEAFF. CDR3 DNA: TGCAGCGTTGAGGGCAGGGGTTCCGGGACGGTGAACACTGAAGCTTTCTTT.